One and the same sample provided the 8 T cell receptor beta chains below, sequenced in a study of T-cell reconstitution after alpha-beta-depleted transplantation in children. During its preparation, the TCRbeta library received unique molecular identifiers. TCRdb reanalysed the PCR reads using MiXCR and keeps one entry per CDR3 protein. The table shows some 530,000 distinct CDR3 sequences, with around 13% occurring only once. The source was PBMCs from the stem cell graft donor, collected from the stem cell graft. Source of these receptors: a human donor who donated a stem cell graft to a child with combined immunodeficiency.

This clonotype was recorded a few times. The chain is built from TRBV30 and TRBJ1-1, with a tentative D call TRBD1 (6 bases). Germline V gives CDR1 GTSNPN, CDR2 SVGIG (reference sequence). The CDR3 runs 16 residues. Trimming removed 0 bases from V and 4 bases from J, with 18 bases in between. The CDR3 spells CAWSVRRTGFGTEAFF. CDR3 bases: TGTGCCTGGAGTGTACGAAGAACAGGGTTTGGCACTGAAGCTTTCTTT.

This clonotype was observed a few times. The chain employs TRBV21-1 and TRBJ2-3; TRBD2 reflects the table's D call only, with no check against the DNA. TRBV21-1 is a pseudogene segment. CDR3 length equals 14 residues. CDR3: CARSGTRRADTQYF. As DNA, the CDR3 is TGTGCCAGGTCCGGGACTAGACGTGCAGATACGCAGTATTTT.

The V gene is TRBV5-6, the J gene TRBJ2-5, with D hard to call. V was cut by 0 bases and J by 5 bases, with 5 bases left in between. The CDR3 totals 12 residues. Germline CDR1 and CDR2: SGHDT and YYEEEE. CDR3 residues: CASSLADETQYF. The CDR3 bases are TGTGCCAGCAGCTTGGCCGATGAGACCCAGTACTTC.

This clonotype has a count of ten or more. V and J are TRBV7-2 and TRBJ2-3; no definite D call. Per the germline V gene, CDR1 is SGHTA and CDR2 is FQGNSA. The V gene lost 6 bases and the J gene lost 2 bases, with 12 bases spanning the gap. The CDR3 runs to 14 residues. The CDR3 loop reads CASRYRTYTDTQYF. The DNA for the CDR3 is TGTGCCAGCAGATATCGGACCTACACAGATACGCAGTATTTT.

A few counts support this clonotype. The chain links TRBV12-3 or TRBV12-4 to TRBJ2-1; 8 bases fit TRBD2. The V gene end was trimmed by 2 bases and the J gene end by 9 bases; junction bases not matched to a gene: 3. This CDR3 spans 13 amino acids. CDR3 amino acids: CASSLSGSGEQFF. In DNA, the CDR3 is TGTGCCAGCAGTTTAAGCGGGAGCGGTGAGCAGTTCTTC.

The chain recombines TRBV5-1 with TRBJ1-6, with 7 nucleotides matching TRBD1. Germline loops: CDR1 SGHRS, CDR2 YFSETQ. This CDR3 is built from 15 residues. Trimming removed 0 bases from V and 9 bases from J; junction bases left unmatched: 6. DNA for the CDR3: TGCGCCAGCAGCTTGGGACACAGGGGTGGTTCACCCCTCCACTTT. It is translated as CASSLGHRGGSPLHF.

The DNA for the CDR3 is TGTGCCAGCAGCGACACCGGGACAGATTACGAGCAGTACTTC. This gives the protein CASSDTGTDYEQYF. The rearrangement joins TRBV12-3 or TRBV12-4 to TRBJ2-7; 7 bases are shared with TRBD1. Trimming cost V 6 bases and J 4 bases; bases outside gene matches: 9. The CDR3 runs to 14 residues.

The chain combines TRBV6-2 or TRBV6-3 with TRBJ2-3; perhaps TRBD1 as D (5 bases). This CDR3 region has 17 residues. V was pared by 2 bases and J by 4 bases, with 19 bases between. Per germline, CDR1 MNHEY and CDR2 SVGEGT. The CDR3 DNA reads TGTGCCAGCAGTTACCCTTCTCCGTGGCAAGGGGCAGATACGCAGTATTTT. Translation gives CASSYPSPWQGADTQYF.